This TCR beta chain derives from a study of blood T cell repertoires in COVID-19 (TCRdb year 2020). Regarding the research as a whole: Samples from collaborators originated in the United States, Italy and Spain and spanned both the acute and convalescent phases of COVID-19. The prospective study material was composed of cDNA or gDNA derived from T cells, B-cell-depleted T cells, or PBMCs. The dataset comprised deeply sampled blood TCRbeta repertoires from subjects exposed to, actively infected with, or recovered from COVID-19. A freely available public database, intended as a resource for researchers studying the immune response to SARS-CoV-2, is where the repertoires were released. The samples were drawn from the first 160 participants of the ongoing ImmuneRACE study and from 950 to 1,500 subjects provided by 6 global collaborators. Sample metadata almost always included a de-identified subject ID, COVID-19 status, age in years and sex. HLA class I and class II types, where available, came from metadata supplied by the sample provider rather than from assay-based typing. The study at large found these results: The quantity of clinical and demographic metadata differed by source and by participant and was supplied without curation.

This clone was found once. The antigen it binds to is not known. Base qualities are missing; no much larger clone stands one base away. TCRbeta CDR3 regions were amplified from genomic DNA using the immunoSEQ Assay, a bias-controlled multiplex PCR. As for the original processing: The number of nucleated cells in each sample was estimated from the amplification of reference gene primers within the assay. To quantify the absolute abundance of each unique TCRbeta CDR3 rearrangement, sequence reads were collapsed and filtered. For each sample, productive Simpson clonality was calculated by taking the square root of Simpson's diversity index across productive rearrangements. TCRdb provides this immuneACCESS table in a form limited to in-frame rearrangements. Some clones are lacking; in checked studies, under half of them reflect an unresolved V gene, and why the rest are absent is not known. V and J calls and clone size are as listed in that table; D and trimming were resolved from the DNA. The sample includes roughly 140,000 clones, with under 90% observed a single time. Just over 0.55% of the sample is held by the ten biggest clonotypes.

Whole blood was collected in K2EDTA tubes by collaborating institutions according to the institutions' own protocols. Collaborator samples were shipped for TCRbeta analysis as frozen whole blood, isolated PBMCs, or DNA extracted from either sample type. V sheds 0 bases and J sheds 2 bases, leaving 10 bases between their ends. Including the terminal cysteine and phenylalanine, the CDR3 comprises 15 residues. This entry keeps only the CDR3 DNA: 45 bases, framed from base 1. CDR1 and CDR2 are drawn from the germline V gene: SGDLS, YYNGEE. Sequencing was performed on peripheral blood. The V and J segments used are TRBV9 and TRBJ2-3, with no confidently assigned D gene. The TCR comes from a man aged 55-75 years with acute or convalescent COVID-19. The DNA sequence is as follows: TGTGCCAGCAGCGTAGGGCTAGTGGCCACAGATACGCAGTATTTT. Translated, this gives CASSVGLVATDTQYF.